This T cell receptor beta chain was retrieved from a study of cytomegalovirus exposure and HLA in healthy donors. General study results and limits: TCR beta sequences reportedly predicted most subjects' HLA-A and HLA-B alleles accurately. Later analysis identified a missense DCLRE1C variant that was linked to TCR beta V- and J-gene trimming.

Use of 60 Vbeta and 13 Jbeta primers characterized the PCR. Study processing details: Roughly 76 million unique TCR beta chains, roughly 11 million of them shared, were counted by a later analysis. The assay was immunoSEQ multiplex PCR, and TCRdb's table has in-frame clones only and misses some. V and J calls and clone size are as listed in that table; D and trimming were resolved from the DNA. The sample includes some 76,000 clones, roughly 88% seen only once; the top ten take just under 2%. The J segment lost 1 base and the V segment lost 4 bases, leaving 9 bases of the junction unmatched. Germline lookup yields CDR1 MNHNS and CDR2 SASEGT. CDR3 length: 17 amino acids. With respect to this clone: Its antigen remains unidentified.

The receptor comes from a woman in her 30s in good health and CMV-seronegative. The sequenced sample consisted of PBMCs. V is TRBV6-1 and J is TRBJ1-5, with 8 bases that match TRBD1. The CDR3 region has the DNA TGTGCCAGCAGTGCCCCGGGACAGGCGACCAGCAATCAGCCCCAGCATTTT. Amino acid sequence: CASSAPGQATSNQPQHF.